This TCR beta chain was sequenced in a study of PD-1 blockade in classical Hodgkin lymphoma. The study's findings and limits: It was among complete responders that baseline diversity resembled that of newly diagnosed patients. Why repertoires differed is undefined; disease activity or prior therapy possibly contributed. Before treatment, TCR diversity in newly diagnosed patients was reportedly lower than in healthy donors.

A word on this clone: Its antigen is still unknown.

The CDR3 sequence is 15 residues long. V was pared by 1 base and J by 5 bases, with 3 bases of the junction left unmatched. Germline V gives CDR1 GTSNPN, CDR2 SVGIG (reference sequence). Every one of the patients relapsed after autologous stem cell transplantation (brentuximab vedotin exposure was variable). Produced via immunoSEQ multiplex PCR; TCRdb's table is partial and in-frame only. Among roughly 47,000 clones listed, 80% were seen once. The specimen was peripheral blood mononuclear cells (PBMCs), collected before the second cycle of nivolumab. This receptor was identified in a human donor with classical Hodgkin lymphoma. The chain links TRBV30 to TRBJ2-3, with 13 bases fitting TRBD2. The CDR3 reads CAWSAGLAGEDTQYF. CDR3 nucleotide sequence: TGTGCCTGGAGTGCAGGACTAGCGGGAGAAGATACGCAGTATTTT.